The 19 T cell receptor beta chains listed next were all sequenced from one sample in a study of shared clonotypes between healthy human individuals. Positively selected for CCR7, the CD45RO-negative cells used as naive CD8 cells excluded terminally differentiated effector memory CD45RA+ cells. TCRdb's table, derived via immunoSEQ multiplex PCR, lists solely in-frame clones and lacks some. Altogether about 650,000 clones are present, around 95% being singletons, with the ten largest covering around 0.11%. The sample consisted of naive CD8+ T cells sorted from blood. The receptors come from a woman younger than 45 in good health.

V and J are TRBV29-1 and TRBJ1-2, with a possible D match to TRBD1 (5 bases). The length of the CDR3 is 14 residues. The V end lost 6 bases, the J end lost 5 bases, and 19 bases lay between the germline ends. Germline V gene data show CDR1 as SQVTM and CDR2 as ANQGSEA. This CDR3 reads CSVTDSYVKYGYTF. The CDR3 DNA reads TGCAGCGTGACCGACAGTTACGTAAAGTATGGCTACACCTTC. The variable domain in full, completed from reference TRBV29-1 and TRBJ1-2, reads SAVISQKPSRDICQRGTSLTIQCQVDSQVTMMFWYRQQPGQSLTLIATANQGSEATYESGFVIDKFPISRPNLTFSTLTVSNMSPEDSSIYLCSVTDSYVKYGYTFGSGTRLTVV.

The chain is built from TRBV28 and TRBJ2-3; D might be TRBD1 (5 bases). The CDR3 has 19 residues. Trimming left V 2 bases short and J 0 bases short, with 21 bases between. Germline V gene lookup returns CDR1 MDHEN and CDR2 SYDVKM. The chain's CDR3 is CASSLLTYLGPGSTDTQYF. The CDR3 nucleotides are TGTGCCAGCAGTTTACTCACTTATTTGGGGCCTGGGAGCACAGATACGCAGTATTTT. The full variable domain, completed using reference TRBV28 and TRBJ2-3, is DVKVTQSSRYLVKRTGEKVFLECVQDMDHENMFWYRQDPGLGLRLIYFSYDVKMKEKGDIPEGYSVSREKKERFSLILESASTNQTSMYLCASSLLTYLGPGSTDTQYFGPGTRLTVL.

The chain joins TRBV5-5 to TRBJ1-3; D ambiguous. This CDR3 is 12 amino acids long. Germline-derived CDR1 and CDR2 are SGHKS and YYEKEE (reference sequence). V lost 1 base to trimming and J lost 8 bases, with 7 bases between them. CDR3 DNA sequence: TGTGCCAGCAGCTTGTGGCCGGACACCATATATTTT. The encoded protein is CASSLWPDTIYF.

This clone was seen only once. The rearrangement uses TRBV5-4 and TRBJ2-1; D call uncertain. Germline V CDR1 and CDR2: SGHNT, YYREEE (reference sequence). V was pared by 4 bases and J by 9 bases, with 8 bases between. The CDR3 contains 11 residues. CDR3 DNA sequence: TGTGCCAGCAGCACTTTAGCTGAGCAGTTCTTC. Residues: CASSTLAEQFF.

V and J are TRBV7-9 and TRBJ1-6, with TRBD1 matching over 8 bases. This CDR3 is 15 amino acids long. The junction had 6 bases not matched to a gene; V was cut back by 4 bases and J by 7 bases. Germline V lookup: CDR1 SEHNR, CDR2 FQNEAQ (reference sequence). The CDR3 nucleotides are TGTGCCAGCAGCTACGACAGGGGAGGGAATTCACCCCTCCACTTT. It is translated as CASSYDRGGNSPLHF.

The rearrangement links TRBV28 to TRBJ2-7; 12 bases agree with TRBD1. Germline values: CDR1 MDHEN, CDR2 SYDVKM. Trimming removed 0 bases from V and 4 bases from J; junction bases left unmatched: 7. The CDR3 runs 17 residues. The CDR3 bases are TGTGCCAGCAGTTTATGGGGGGGACAGGGGGCTTATTACGAGCAGTACTTC. Its protein product is CASSLWGGQGAYYEQYF.

The J gene is TRBJ2-7, the V gene TRBV27; 7 bases agree with TRBD1. J was trimmed by 3 bases and V by 5 bases; bases with no gene match: 4. The CDR3 is 13 residues long. Germline V CDR1 and CDR2: MNHEY, SMNVEV (reference sequence). The chain's CDR3 is CASSVGQLYEQYF. The CDR3 nucleotides are TGTGCCAGCAGTGTGGGACAGCTCTACGAGCAGTACTTC.

About this clone: Other nucleotide sequences from this sample produce the same CDR3. The genes are TRBV29-1 and TRBJ2-7; D remains ambiguous. Germline CDR1 SQVTM, CDR2 ANQGSEA. The CDR3 runs to 12 residues. Trimming removed 4 bases at V and 3 bases at J, with 10 bases between. The CDR3 coding sequence is TGCAGCGTTGGTGACCGCGACTACGAGCAGTACTTC. Translated, it gives CSVGDRDYEQYF.

The CDR3 spells CASSSRGGSWEQFF. Written as DNA, the CDR3 is TGTGCCAGCAGCTCCCGCGGCGGGAGTTGGGAGCAGTTCTTC. The V and J genes are TRBV13 and TRBJ2-1; 7 positions match TRBD2. The V gene end was trimmed by 4 bases and the J gene end by 10 bases; junction bases not matched to a gene: 10. The CDR3 consists of 14 residues. Germline-derived CDR1 and CDR2 are PRHDT and FYEKMQ (reference sequence).

The chain links TRBV10-3 to TRBJ2-3; the D gene is possibly TRBD2 (6 bases). This CDR3 has 14 residues. Germline lookup yields CDR1 ENHRY and CDR2 SYGVKD. V dropped 8 bases and J dropped 2 bases, with 14 bases sitting between them. In nucleotides, the CDR3 is TGTGCCATCTCTACGGGGGAAAACACAGATACGCAGTATTTT. Translated, it gives CAISTGENTDTQYF.

The chain carries TRBV27 and TRBJ2-7; D may be TRBD1 or TRBD2 (5 bases each). V dropped 3 bases and J dropped 4 bases, with 13 bases sitting between them. The germline CDR1 and CDR2 sequences are MNHEY and SMNVEV (reference sequence). This CDR3 comprises 14 residues. The CDR3 is CASSFRGDGYEQYF. The CDR3 DNA reads as TGTGCCAGCAGTTTTAGGGGAGACGGATACGAGCAGTACTTC.

This clone was counted between two and nine times. The gene calls are TRBV19 and TRBJ1-1; a possible D gene is TRBD1 (6 bases). The length of the CDR3 is 15 residues. Germline V gene data show CDR1 as LNHDA and CDR2 as SQIVND (reference sequence). Trimming shortened V by 3 bases and J by 0 bases, and 11 bases separated the two germline ends. The CDR3 DNA reads as TGTGCCAGTAGTATTGCGGGACACTTGAACACTGAAGCTTTCTTT. Translated: CASSIAGHLNTEAFF.

This clone was recorded only once. This chain connects TRBV28 to TRBJ2-2; weak D call: TRBD2 (5 bases). With 1 base removed from V and 1 base from J, the gap between germline ends came to 10 bases. The germline V gene encodes CDR1 MDHEN and CDR2 SYDVKM. The CDR3 has 16 amino acids. CDR3 sequence: CASSLFFGKNTGELFF. DNA of the CDR3: TGTGCCAGCAGTTTATTTTTCGGGAAGAACACCGGGGAGCTGTTTTTT.

The chain carries TRBV5-8 and TRBJ2-7, with D tentatively TRBD1 (6 bases). V lost 0 bases and J lost 3, with 25 bases in between. CDR3 length equals 19 residues. Germline V gene data show CDR1 as SGHTS and CDR2 as YDEGEE. The DNA for the CDR3 is TGTGCCAGCAGCTTGGTTGGCCAGGGGAGTATGAGATTGGGCTACGAGCAGTACTTC. Protein: CASSLVGQGSMRLGYEQYF. Full variable domain (remainder filled in from reference TRBV5-8 and TRBJ2-7): EAGVTQSPTHLIKTRGQQATLRCSPISGHTSVYWYQQALGLGLQFLLWYDEGEERNRGNFPPRFSGRQFPNYSSELNVNALELEDSALYLCASSLVGQGSMRLGYEQYFGPGTRLTVT.

V usage is TRBV9 and J usage is TRBJ2-3, with TRBD1 identical over 8 bases. Germline values: CDR1 SGDLS, CDR2 YYNGEE. With 3 bases clipped from V and 2 bases from J, the junction kept 8 bases outside the gene matches. This CDR3 spans 16 amino acids. CDR3 region: CASSAVQGGYTDTQYF. CDR3 nucleotide sequence: TGTGCCAGCAGCGCCGTACAGGGGGGTTACACAGATACGCAGTATTTT.

The gene calls are TRBV28 and TRBJ2-3, with 12 bases that match TRBD2. The CDR3 is 14 residues long. Losses at the gene ends were 6 bases for V and 4 bases for J; bases not matched to a gene: 2. From germline, CDR1 is MDHEN and CDR2 SYDVKM. The CDR3 loop is CASSLAGGPDTQYF. CDR3 bases: TGTGCCAGCAGCCTAGCGGGAGGGCCAGATACGCAGTATTTT.

The chain couples TRBV4-2 to TRBJ2-1; 7 positions agree with TRBD2. V was clipped by 4 bases and J by 1 base; unmatched bases: 10. This CDR3 contains 17 residues. The germline V gene has CDR1 LGHNA and CDR2 YNFKEQ. The CDR3 DNA is TGTGCCAGCAGCCTCCGGGGGGTAGGGGTTTCCTACAATGAGCAGTTCTTC. This codes for CASSLRGVGVSYNEQFF.

The CDR3 DNA reads TGTGCCAGCAGCCAAGCTGGACAGGGGGCTTGGGAGACCCAGTACTTC. Residues: CASSQAGQGAWETQYF. The J gene is TRBJ2-5, the V gene TRBV14; TRBD1 aligns across 11 bases. This CDR3 is 16 amino acids long. Germline V gene sequence: CDR1 SGHDN, CDR2 FVKESK. V lost 1 base, J lost 5 bases, and 6 bases stayed unmatched.

V gene TRBV6-4 combines with J gene TRBJ2-5, with 7 nucleotides matching TRBD2. Unmatched junction bases numbered 12, after V lost 3 bases and J lost 5 bases. The length of the CDR3 is 16 residues. CDR1 is MRHNA and CDR2 is SNTAGT in the germline V gene. CDR3 protein: CASSEGGGPFFETQYF. In nucleotides, the CDR3 is TGTGCCAGCAGTGAGGGGGGAGGGCCCTTTTTCGAGACCCAGTACTTC.